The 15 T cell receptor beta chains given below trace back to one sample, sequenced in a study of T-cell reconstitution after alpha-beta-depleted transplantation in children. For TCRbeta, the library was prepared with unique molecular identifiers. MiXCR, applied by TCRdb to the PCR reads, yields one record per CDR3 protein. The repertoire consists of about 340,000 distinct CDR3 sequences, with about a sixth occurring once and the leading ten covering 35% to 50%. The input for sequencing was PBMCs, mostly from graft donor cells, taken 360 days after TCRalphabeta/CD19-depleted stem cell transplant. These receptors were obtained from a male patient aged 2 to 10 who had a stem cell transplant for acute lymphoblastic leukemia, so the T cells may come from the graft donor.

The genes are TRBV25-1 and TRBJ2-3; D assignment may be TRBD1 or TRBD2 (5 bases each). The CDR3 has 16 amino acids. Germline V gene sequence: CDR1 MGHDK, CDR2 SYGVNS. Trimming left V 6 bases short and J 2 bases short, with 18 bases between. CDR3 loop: CASRGEDRSFTDTQYF. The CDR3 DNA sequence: TGTGCCAGCAGGGGAGAAGACAGAAGCTTCACAGATACGCAGTATTTT.

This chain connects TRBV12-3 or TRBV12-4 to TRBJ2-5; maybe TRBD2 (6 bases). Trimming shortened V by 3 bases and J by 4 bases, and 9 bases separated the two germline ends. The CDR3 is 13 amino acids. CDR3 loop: CASSFGGTETQYF. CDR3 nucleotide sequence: TGTGCCAGCAGTTTTGGCGGGACAGAGACCCAGTACTTC.

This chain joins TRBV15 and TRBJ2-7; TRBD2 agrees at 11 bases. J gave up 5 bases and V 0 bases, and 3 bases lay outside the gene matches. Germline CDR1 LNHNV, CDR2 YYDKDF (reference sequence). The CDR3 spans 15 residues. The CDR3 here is CATSRDKGLADEQYF. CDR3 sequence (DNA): TGTGCCACCAGCAGAGATAAGGGACTAGCGGACGAGCAGTACTTC.

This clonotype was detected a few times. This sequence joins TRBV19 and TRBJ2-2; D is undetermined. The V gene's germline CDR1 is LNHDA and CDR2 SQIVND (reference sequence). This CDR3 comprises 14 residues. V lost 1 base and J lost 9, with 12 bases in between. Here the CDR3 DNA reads TGTGCCAGTAGTATAGGTGACGGTCACCGGGAGCTGTTTTTT. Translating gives CASSIGDGHRELFF. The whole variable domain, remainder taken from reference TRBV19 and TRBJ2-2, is DGGITQSPKYLFRKEGQNVTLSCEQNLNHDAMYWYRQDPGQGLRLIYYSQIVNDFQKGDIAEGYSVSREKKESFPLTVTSAQKNPTAFYLCASSIGDGHRELFFGEGSRLTVL.

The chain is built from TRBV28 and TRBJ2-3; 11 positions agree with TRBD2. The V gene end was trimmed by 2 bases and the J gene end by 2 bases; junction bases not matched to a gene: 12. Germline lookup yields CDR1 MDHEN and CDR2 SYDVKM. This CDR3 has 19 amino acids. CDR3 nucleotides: TGTGCCAGCAGTTTACCCCTAGCGGGAGGCTCCTGGAACACAGATACGCAGTATTTT. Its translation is CASSLPLAGGSWNTDTQYF.

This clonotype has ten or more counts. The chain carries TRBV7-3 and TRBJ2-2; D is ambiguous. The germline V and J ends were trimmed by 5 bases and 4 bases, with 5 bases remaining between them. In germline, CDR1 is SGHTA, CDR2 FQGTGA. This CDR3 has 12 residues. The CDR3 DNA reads TGTGCCAGCAGCCCTTCCACCGGGGAGCTGTTTTTT. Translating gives CASSPSTGELFF.

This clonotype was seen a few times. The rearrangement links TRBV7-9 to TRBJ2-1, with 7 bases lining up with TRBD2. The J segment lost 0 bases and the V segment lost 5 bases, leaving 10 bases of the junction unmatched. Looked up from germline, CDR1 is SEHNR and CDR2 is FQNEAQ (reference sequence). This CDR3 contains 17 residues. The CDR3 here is CASSAVGRGSSYNEQFF. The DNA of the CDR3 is TGTGCCAGCAGCGCCGTGGGGCGGGGGAGCTCCTACAATGAGCAGTTCTTC. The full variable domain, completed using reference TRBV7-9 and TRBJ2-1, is DTGVSQNPRHKITKRGQNVTFRCDPISEHNRLYWYRQTLGQGPEFLTYFQNEAQLEKSRLLSDRFSAERPKGSFSTLEIQRTEQGDSAMYLCASSAVGRGSSYNEQFFGPGTRLTVL.

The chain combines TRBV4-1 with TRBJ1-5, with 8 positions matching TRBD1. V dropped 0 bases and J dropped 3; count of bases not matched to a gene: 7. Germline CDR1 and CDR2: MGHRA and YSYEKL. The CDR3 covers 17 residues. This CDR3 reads CASSQEGLGQDNQPQHF. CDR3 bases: TGCGCCAGCAGCCAAGAAGGCCTGGGACAGGACAATCAGCCCCAGCATTTT.

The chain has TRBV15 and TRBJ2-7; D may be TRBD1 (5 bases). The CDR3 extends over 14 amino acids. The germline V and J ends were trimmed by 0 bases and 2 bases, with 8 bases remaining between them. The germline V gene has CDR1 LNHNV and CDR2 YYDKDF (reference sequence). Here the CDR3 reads CATSREGVAYEQYF. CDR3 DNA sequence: TGTGCCACCAGCAGAGAAGGGGTGGCCTACGAGCAGTACTTC.

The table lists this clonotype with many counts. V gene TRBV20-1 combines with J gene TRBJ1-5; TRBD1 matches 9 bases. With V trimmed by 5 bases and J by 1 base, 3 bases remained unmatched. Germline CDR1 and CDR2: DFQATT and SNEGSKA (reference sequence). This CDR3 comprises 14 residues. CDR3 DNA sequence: TGCAGTGCTTCCGGGACAGGGAGCAATCAGCCCCAGCATTTT. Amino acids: CSASGTGSNQPQHF.

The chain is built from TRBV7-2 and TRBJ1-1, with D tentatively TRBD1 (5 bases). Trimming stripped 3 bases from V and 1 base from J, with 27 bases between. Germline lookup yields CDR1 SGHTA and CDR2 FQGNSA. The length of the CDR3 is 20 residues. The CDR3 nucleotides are TGTGCCAGCAGCTTGCGTGGCCCCTGGGGGGGAGGCGAGGCGAACACTGAAGCTTTCTTT. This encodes CASSLRGPWGGGEANTEAFF.

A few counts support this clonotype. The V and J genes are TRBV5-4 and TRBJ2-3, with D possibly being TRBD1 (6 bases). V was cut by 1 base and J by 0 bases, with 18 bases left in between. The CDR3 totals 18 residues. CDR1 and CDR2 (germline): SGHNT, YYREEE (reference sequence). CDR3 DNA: TGTGCCAGCAGCTTGAATTCGAGGGGGTGGAGAAGCACAGATACGCAGTATTTT. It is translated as CASSLNSRGWRSTDTQYF.

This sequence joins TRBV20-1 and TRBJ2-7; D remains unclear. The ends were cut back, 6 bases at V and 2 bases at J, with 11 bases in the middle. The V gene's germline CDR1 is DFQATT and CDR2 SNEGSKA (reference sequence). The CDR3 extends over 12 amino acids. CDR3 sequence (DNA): TGCAGTGCCGCACGAGAAGCCTACGAGCAGTACTTC. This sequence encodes CSAAREAYEQYF.

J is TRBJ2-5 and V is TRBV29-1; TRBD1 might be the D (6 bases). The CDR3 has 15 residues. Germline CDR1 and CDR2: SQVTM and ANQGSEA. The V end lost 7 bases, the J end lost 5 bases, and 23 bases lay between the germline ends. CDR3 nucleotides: TGCAGCGAGACTTCCCGTAAAGCAGGGGACGAGACCCAGTACTTC. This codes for CSETSRKAGDETQYF.

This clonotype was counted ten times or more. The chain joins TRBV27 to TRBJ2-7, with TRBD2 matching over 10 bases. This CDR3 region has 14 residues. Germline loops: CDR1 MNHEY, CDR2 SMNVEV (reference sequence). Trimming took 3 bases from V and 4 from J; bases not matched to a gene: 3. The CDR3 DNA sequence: TGTGCCAGCAGTTTGGCTAGCGGGAGTTACGAGCAGTACTTC. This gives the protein CASSLASGSYEQYF.